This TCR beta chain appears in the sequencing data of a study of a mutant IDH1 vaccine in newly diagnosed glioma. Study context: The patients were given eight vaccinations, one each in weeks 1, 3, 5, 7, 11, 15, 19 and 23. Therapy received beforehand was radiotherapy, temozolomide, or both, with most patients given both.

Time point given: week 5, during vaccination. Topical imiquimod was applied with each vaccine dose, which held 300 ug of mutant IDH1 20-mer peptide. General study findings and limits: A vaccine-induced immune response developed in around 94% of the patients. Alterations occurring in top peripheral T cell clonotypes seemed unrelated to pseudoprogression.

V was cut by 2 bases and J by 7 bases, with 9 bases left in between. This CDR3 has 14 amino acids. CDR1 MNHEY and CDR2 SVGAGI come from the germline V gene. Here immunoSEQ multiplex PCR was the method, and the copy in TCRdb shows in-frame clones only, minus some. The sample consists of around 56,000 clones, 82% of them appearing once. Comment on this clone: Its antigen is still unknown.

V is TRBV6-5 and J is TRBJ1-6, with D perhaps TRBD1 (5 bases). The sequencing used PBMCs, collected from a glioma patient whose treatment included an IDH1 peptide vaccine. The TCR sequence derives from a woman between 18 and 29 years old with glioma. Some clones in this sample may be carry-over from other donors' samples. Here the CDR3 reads CASSYQGGNSPLHF. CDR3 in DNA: TGTGCCAGCAGTTACCAGGGAGGGAATTCACCCCTCCACTTT.